This is a list of T cell receptor beta chains from one sample in a study of post-analysis software for immune sequencing data. A single record per CDR3 protein comes from TCRdb applying MiXCR to the PCR reads. Among approximately 570,000 distinct CDR3 sequences, around 44% were seen once, and the ten largest hold roughly 1.8%. Sequencing input: blood. The receptor set was obtained from a girl aged 10-17 years with multiple sclerosis. CDR3s include the opening cysteine and the closing phenylalanine or tryptophan. The D gene is left open where the match is weak. Some rows have no size entry. The others give once, few or many, or a class for an expanded clone.

TRBJ1-4	-	TRBV6-1	few	TGTGCCAGCAGTGAATACAGTAATGAAAAACTGTTTTTT	CASSEYSNEKLFF
TRBJ2-5	TRBD2	TRBV11-3	-	TGTGCCAGCAGCTTCGGGACTAGCGGGTACCAAGAGACCCAGTACTTC	CASSFGTSGYQETQYF
TRBJ2-5	TRBD1	TRBV20-1	-	TGCAGTGCTAGATGGTCAGGGGGCGAGATGTCCGAGACCCAGTACTTC	CSARWSGGEMSETQYF
TRBJ1-2	TRBD1	TRBV20-1	few	TGCAGTGCTAGAGCACAGGGGAGTAGAGGCTACACCTTC	CSARAQGSRGYTF
TRBJ1-2	TRBD1	TRBV6-5	-	TGTGCCAGCAGTCCGACAGGGGTGGGGGGCTACACCTTC	CASSPTGVGGYTF
TRBJ2-7	-	TRBV28	-	TGTGCCAGCAGTTTTAGTCACGACCCCCCAACCTACGAGCAGTACTTC	CASSFSHDPPTYEQYF
TRBJ2-3	-	TRBV5-1	-	TGCGCCAGCAGCTTGGGTACGACATGGCTCGGACCAGATACGCAGTATTTT	CASSLGTTWLGPDTQYF
TRBJ2-1	-	TRBV29-1	few	TGCAGCGTTGAAGGGCGCACCGGTACCTACAATGAGCAGTTCTTC	CSVEGRTGTYNEQFF
TRBJ1-4	-	TRBV2	once	TGTGCCAGCGCCCCAACGGGACTCGGCGAAAAACTGTTTTTT	CASAPTGLGEKLFF
TRBJ2-5	TRBD2	TRBV9	-	TGTGCCAGCAACGTAGAGGCTAGCGGGGGTAAAGAGACCCAGTACTTC	CASNVEASGGKETQYF
TRBJ2-5	-	TRBV20-1	-	TGCAGTGCTAGAGGGTTCGACAGCGCAAGGGGCCAAGAGACCCAGTACTTC	CSARGFDSARGQETQYF
TRBJ1-2	TRBD1	TRBV4-2	few	TGTGCCAGCAGCCAAGAAGGGACAGTATCTAACTATGGCTACACCTTC	CASSQEGTVSNYGYTF
TRBJ1-2	-	TRBV5-1	-	TGCGCCAGCAGCTTGGGAGGGGTTCAAGATGGCTACACCTTC	CASSLGGVQDGYTF
TRBJ2-7	TRBD1	TRBV5-5	few	TGTGCCAGCACCGGGACAGGGGGTCCCGAGCAGTACTTC	CASTGTGGPEQYF
TRBJ1-1	-	TRBV9	-	TGTGCCAGCAGCCCCTACCAGGGAACTGTGAACACTGAAGCTTTCTTT	CASSPYQGTVNTEAFF
TRBJ2-7	-	TRBV12-3/TRBV12-4	few	TGTGCCAGCAGTCCGGGAGACGCTAGCAACGAGCAGTACTTC	CASSPGDASNEQYF
TRBJ1-6	-	TRBV6-5	-	TGTGCCAGCGGGAGCTCCTATAATTCACCCCTCCACTTT	CASGSSYNSPLHF
TRBJ2-7	-	TRBV7-2	-	TGTGCCAGCAGTTTAAACAGGGCCCACGAGCAGTACTTC	CASSLNRAHEQYF
TRBJ2-5	TRBD2	TRBV5-1	-	TGCGCCAGCAGCTGGAACCCGGGACTAGCGGCCGAAGAGACCCAGTACTTC	CASSWNPGLAAEETQYF
TRBJ2-5	-	TRBV5-1	-	TGCGCCAGCGGACCAGGACATATCCAAGAGACCCAGTACTTC	CASGPGHIQETQYF
TRBJ2-5	TRBD2	TRBV6-5	-	TGTGCCAGCAGTCGTGCACTAGCGGGAGTCGGAAAGACCCAGTACTTC	CASSRALAGVGKTQYF
TRBJ2-5	-	TRBV5-1	-	TGCGCCCGCAGCTTGGAAGGAGAGACCCAGTACTTC	CARSLEGETQYF
TRBJ2-7	TRBD2	TRBV7-2	-	TGTGCCAGCAGCTATAGCGGGAGTGTCTCCTACGAGCAGTACTTC	CASSYSGSVSYEQYF
TRBJ1-6	-	TRBV3-1	-	TGTGCCAGCAGCCAAGATCGTCGACCCCTCCACTTT	CASSQDRRPLHF
TRBJ1-1	TRBD1	TRBV7-9	-	TGTGCCAGCAGCCCGGACAGGGGTACTTCTGGAGCTTTCTTT	CASSPDRGTSGAFF
TRBJ2-7	TRBD2	TRBV4-1	-	TGCGCCAGTCGGCTAGCGGGGGGGCGGGGAGAGCAGTACTTC	CASRLAGGRGEQYF
TRBJ1-2	-	TRBV20-1	-	TGCAGTGCTAGTAACCCGATTCATGGCTACACCTTC	CSASNPIHGYTF
TRBJ2-7	TRBD1	TRBV6-1	-	TGTGCCAGCCCCGGGACAGGGACCCACGAGCAGTACTTC	CASPGTGTHEQYF
TRBJ2-7	-	TRBV5-6	-	TGTGCCAGCAGCCGGGACCAATTGACCTACGAGCAGTACTTC	CASSRDQLTYEQYF
TRBJ1-2	TRBD1	TRBV6-1	-	TGTGCCAGCAGTGCACAGGGGGCGCGTGGCTACACCTTC	CASSAQGARGYTF
TRBJ2-3	TRBD2	TRBV5-5	-	TGTGCCAGCAGCTTGCCACTCCTAGCGGGAGTCGGAGATACGCAGTATTTT	CASSLPLLAGVGDTQYF
TRBJ2-7	-	TRBV6-5	-	TGTGCCAGCAGTCAACTGGGGCTGGGCTCCTACGAGCAGTACTTC	CASSQLGLGSYEQYF
TRBJ2-1	TRBD2	TRBV20-1	-	TGCAGTCCCGGGGGAGGGCGTAATGAGCAGTTCTTC	CSPGGGRNEQFF
TRBJ2-7	-	TRBV7-9	-	TGTGCCAGCAGTCCCGGGAGAGCCCTCTCCTACGAGCAGTACTTC	CASSPGRALSYEQYF
TRBJ2-5	TRBD1	TRBV4-1	few	TGCGCCAGCAGCCAAGATCCAGGGGGCCAAGAGACCCAGTACTTC	CASSQDPGGQETQYF
TRBJ2-7	-	TRBV6-1	few	TGTGCCAGCAGGAGGGGGGGTGGAGGGACCGCCGTCCTATACTACGAGCAGTACTTC	CASRRGGGGTAVLYYEQYF
TRBJ1-4	-	TRBV7-9	-	TGTGCCAGCAGCTTAGCTCTGGGCGAAAAACTGTTTTTT	CASSLALGEKLFF
TRBJ1-2	-	TRBV12-5	-	TGTGCTAGTGGCCCCCGTAAATGGGGTTTGGGGGACTATGGCTACACCTTC	CASGPRKWGLGDYGYTF
TRBJ2-5	TRBD2	TRBV7-7	few	TGTGCTAGCAGCTTCAGCGGGATTCCTCAAGAGACCCAGTACTTC	CASSFSGIPQETQYF
TRBJ1-2	-	TRBV30	-	TGTGCCTGGATCGGGGAGGGCTATGGCTACACCTTC	CAWIGEGYGYTF
TRBJ2-5	-	TRBV5-6	few	TGTGCCAGCAGCTTGTGGCTGGTACGAGAGACCCAGTACTTC	CASSLWLVRETQYF
TRBJ1-2	TRBD1	TRBV12-3/TRBV12-4	few	TGTGCCAGCAGTCTATTAAACAGGGGGCAAGGCTACACCTTC	CASSLLNRGQGYTF
TRBJ2-3	TRBD2	TRBV5-1	-	TGCGCCAGCAGCTTGATGTTACTAGCGGCGCTCACAGATACGCAGTATTTT	CASSLMLLAALTDTQYF
TRBJ2-7	TRBD1	TRBV6-1	few	TGTGCCAGCAGGCTTAGCTACGGGACAGGTTCTAGCTACGAGCAGTACTTC	CASRLSYGTGSSYEQYF
TRBJ2-2	-	TRBV6-1	-	TGTGCCAGCATACGGGGAGGCGGGGAGCTGTTTTTT	CASIRGGGELFF
TRBJ2-7	TRBD2	TRBV6-5	few	TGTGCCAGCAGTCATACCGGGACTAACTCCTACGAGCAGTACTTC	CASSHTGTNSYEQYF
TRBJ2-7	-	TRBV3-1	-	TGTGCCTGCAGCCAAGATAACGAGCAGTACTTC	CACSQDNEQYF
TRBJ2-1	TRBD1	TRBV12-3/TRBV12-4	-	TGTGCCAGCACGGATCCGGGACAGGGGGGTTACAATGAGCAGTTCTTC	CASTDPGQGGYNEQFF
TRBJ2-7	-	TRBV27	few	TGTGCCAGCAGTTTATCAGGGCAGCGCGAGCAGTACTTC	CASSLSGQREQYF
TRBJ2-1	-	TRBV29-1	-	TGCAGCGTTGTAGGCGGCGGATACACTAATGAGCAGTTCTTC	CSVVGGGYTNEQFF
TRBJ2-5	-	TRBV7-9	-	TGTGCCAGCAGCTTAGCGGTGACAAGGGAGCAGTACTTC	CASSLAVTREQYF